This T cell receptor (beta chain) was captured in a study of T cell repertoires in cytomegalovirus infection. About the study: CMV infection together with matching HLA type was indicated by public TCR beta signatures.

Study-wide results and caveats: Ex vivo, HLA-C-restricted CMV-specific TCR beta clonotypes prevailed over the rest of the response. Cumulative frequency (of public TCR beta family members) identified carriers of CMV plus the relevant HLA.

TCRdb redid the calling of the reads with MiXCR, one entry per CDR3 protein. The repertoire includes about 530,000 distinct CDR3 sequences, around 27% of them detected once, and over 10% sits in the top ten. The CDR3 is made up of 15 amino acids. V shed 0 bases and J shed 3 bases, with 11 bases lying between them. Germline V lookup: CDR1 LGHNA, CDR2 YSLEER. In its sample, this clonotype was seen once. Its cognate antigen is unknown. The material sequenced was PBMCs. The chain links TRBV4-3 to TRBJ1-1; perhaps TRBD1 as D (6 bases). The sequence came from a human donor in good health (CMV status not recorded). Some clones in this sample may be carry-over from other donors' samples. Written as DNA, the CDR3 is TGCGCCAGCAGCCAAGATGCACAGGGCCACACTGAAGCTTTCTTT. It translates to CASSQDAQGHTEAFF.